This T cell receptor beta chain was sequenced during a study of blood T cells in healthy people across ages. Study-wide results and caveats: Both higher diversity and more naive CD4+ cells marked long-lived donors when set against aged donors. Across the age range, TCR beta diversity per million T cells fell in a roughly linear way.

Remarks on this clonotype: Its matching antigen is unknown.

Then a second PCR, running about 6 to 11 cycles, was carried out with a sample-barcoded 5' primer and a J-beta primer mix. In TCRdb, the 5' RACE reads were re-called with MiXCR into one record per CDR3 protein. The table has under 1 million distinct CDR3 sequences, around 43% seen once. This CDR3 spans 12 amino acids. Trimming at V came to 5 bases and at J to 7 bases, leaving 4 bases not matched to a gene. The V gene's germline CDR1 is MNHEY and CDR2 SMNVEV (reference sequence). Sequenced input: blood. The sequence derives from a man aged 60-69 years in good health. The genes are TRBV27 and TRBJ1-1, with 7 bases lining up with TRBD1. The CDR3 spells CASSQGVGEAFF. The CDR3 DNA is TGTGCCAGCAGTCAGGGGGTAGGTGAAGCTTTCTTT.